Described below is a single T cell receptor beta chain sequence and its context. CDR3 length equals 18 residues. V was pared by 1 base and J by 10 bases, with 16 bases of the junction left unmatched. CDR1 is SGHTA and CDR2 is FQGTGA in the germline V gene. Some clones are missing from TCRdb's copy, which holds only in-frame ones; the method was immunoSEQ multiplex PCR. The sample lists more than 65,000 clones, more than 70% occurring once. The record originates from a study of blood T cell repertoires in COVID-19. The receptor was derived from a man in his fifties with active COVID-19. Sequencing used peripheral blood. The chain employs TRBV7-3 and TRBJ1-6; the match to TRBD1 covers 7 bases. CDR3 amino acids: CASSLMGRGGGGYSPLHF. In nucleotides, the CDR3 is TGTGCCAGCAGCTTAATGGGGAGAGGGGGCGGCGGGTACTCACCCCTCCACTTT.